The clone carrying this T cell receptor beta chain was seen repeatedly, ten times or more. The authors produced cDNA by 5'RACE using 10-nucleotide random UMIs. TCRdb re-analysed the 5' RACE reads in MiXCR, keeping a single row per CDR3 protein. The repertoire holds tens of thousands of distinct CDR3 sequences, 3% to 4% seen once, with around 2% in the top ten. The data belong to a study of neurological immune-mediated disorders. This CDR3 contains 16 residues. CDR1 and CDR2 from the germline V gene are LGHDT and YNNKEL (reference sequence). Trimming removed 4 bases at V and 4 bases at J, with 16 bases between.

This chain joins TRBV3-1 and TRBJ2-2; D uncertain. Input material: CD4+ T cells from blood. The clonotype originates from a woman aged 35 to 49 with multiple sclerosis. The CDR3 region is CASSPFRTQVTGELFF. Here the CDR3 DNA reads TGTGCCAGCAGCCCCTTCCGGACCCAAGTCACCGGGGAGCTGTTTTTT.